This TCR beta chain was recovered during a study of T cell responses to AZD1222 COVID-19 vaccine. Across the whole study: Timing groups of about 4 and about 12 weeks for second doses were pooled.

Assay used: immunoSEQ multiplex PCR; TCRdb lists only in-frame clones, some missing. The sample holds about 120,000 clones, approximately 87% seen once. Germline values: CDR1 SGHTA, CDR2 FQGNSA. This CDR3 has 13 amino acids. Trimming pared 5 bases from V and 4 bases from J, leaving 11 bases between. This receptor was obtained from an adult in good health. The material was peripheral blood, obtained on day 0 of AZD1222 vaccination. The V call is TRBV7-2, the J call TRBJ1-1; maybe TRBD1 (5 bases). The CDR3 sequence: CASSIQGATEAFF. In nucleotides, the CDR3 is TGTGCCAGCAGCATACAAGGGGCCACTGAAGCTTTCTTT.